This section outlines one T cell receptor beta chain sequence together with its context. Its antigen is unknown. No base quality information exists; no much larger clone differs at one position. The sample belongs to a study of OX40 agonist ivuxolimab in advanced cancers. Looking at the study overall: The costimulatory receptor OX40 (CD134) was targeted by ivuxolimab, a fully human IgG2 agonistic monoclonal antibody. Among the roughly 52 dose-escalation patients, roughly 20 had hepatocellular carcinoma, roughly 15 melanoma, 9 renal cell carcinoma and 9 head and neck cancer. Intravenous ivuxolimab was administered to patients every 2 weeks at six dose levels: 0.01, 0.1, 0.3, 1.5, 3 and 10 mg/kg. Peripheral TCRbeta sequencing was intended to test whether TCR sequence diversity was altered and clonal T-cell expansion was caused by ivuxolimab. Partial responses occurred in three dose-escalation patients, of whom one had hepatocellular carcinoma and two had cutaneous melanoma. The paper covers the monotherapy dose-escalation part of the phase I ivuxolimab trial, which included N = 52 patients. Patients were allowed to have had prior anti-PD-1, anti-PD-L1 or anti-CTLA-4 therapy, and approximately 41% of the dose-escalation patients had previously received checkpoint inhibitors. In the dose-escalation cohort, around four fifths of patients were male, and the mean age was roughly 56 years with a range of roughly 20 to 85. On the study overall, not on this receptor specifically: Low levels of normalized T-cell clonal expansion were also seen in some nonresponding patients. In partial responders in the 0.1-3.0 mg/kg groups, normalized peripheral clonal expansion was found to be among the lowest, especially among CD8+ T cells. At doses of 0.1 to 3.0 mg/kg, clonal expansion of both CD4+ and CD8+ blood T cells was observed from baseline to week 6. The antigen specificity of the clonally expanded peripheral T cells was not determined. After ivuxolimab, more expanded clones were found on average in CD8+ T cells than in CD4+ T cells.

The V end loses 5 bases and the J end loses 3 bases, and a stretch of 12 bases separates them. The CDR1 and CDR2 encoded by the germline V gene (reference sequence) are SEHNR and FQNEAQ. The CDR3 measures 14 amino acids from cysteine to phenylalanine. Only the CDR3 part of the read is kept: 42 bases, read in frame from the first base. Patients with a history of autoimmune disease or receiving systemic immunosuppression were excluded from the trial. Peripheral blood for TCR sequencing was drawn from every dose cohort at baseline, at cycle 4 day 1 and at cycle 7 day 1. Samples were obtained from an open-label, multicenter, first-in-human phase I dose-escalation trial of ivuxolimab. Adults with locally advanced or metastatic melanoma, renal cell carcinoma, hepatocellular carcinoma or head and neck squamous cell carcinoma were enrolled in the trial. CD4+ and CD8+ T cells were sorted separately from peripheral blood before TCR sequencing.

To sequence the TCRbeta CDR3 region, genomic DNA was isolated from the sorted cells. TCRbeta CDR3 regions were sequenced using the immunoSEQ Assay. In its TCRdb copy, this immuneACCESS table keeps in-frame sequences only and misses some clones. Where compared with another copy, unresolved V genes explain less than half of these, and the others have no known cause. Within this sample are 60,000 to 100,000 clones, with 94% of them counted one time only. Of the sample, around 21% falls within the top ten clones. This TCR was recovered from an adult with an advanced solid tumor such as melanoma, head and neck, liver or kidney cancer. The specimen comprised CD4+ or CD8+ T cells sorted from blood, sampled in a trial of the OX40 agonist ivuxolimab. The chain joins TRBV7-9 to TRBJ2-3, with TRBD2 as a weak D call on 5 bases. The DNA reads TGTGCCAGCAGCCCCGGTGGGAGTACAGATACGCAGTATTTT. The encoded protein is CASSPGGSTDTQYF.